This TCR beta chain originates from a study of blood T cell repertoires in COVID-19. Repertoires were generated with immunoSEQ multiplex PCR, while TCRdb's copy carries only in-frame clones and drops some. Altogether some 290,000 clones are present, roughly 86% being singletons, with the ten largest covering over 9%. Germline CDR1 reads LGHNA; CDR2 reads YSLEER. The J segment lost 4 bases and the V segment lost 0 bases, leaving 13 bases of the junction unmatched. This CDR3 spans 21 amino acids. Sequencing input: PBMCs or T cells enriched from blood (not recorded which). The receptor comes from a woman aged 30 to 39 who had recovered from COVID-19. The chain employs TRBV4-3 and TRBJ2-6; 12 bases agree with TRBD1. DNA of the CDR3: TGCGCCAGCAGCCAAGACCCAGGGGGACAGGGGGCGTGGGCAGGGGCCAACGTCCTGACTTTC. It specifies CASSQDPGGQGAWAGANVLTF.